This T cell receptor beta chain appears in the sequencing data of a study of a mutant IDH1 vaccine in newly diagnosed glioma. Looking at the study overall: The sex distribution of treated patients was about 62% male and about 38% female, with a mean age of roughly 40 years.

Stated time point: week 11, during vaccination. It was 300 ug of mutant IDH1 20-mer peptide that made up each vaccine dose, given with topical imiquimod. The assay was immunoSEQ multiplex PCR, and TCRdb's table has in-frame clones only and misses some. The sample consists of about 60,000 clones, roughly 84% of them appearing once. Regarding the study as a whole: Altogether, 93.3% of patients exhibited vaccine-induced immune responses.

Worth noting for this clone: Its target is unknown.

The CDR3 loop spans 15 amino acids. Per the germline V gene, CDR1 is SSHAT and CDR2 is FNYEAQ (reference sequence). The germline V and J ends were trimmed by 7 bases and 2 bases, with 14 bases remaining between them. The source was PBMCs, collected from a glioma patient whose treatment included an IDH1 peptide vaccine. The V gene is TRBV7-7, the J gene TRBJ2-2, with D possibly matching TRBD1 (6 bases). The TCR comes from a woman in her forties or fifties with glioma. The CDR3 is CASIAGTHNTGELFF. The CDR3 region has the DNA TGTGCCAGCATCGCCGGGACACACAACACCGGGGAGCTGTTTTTT.